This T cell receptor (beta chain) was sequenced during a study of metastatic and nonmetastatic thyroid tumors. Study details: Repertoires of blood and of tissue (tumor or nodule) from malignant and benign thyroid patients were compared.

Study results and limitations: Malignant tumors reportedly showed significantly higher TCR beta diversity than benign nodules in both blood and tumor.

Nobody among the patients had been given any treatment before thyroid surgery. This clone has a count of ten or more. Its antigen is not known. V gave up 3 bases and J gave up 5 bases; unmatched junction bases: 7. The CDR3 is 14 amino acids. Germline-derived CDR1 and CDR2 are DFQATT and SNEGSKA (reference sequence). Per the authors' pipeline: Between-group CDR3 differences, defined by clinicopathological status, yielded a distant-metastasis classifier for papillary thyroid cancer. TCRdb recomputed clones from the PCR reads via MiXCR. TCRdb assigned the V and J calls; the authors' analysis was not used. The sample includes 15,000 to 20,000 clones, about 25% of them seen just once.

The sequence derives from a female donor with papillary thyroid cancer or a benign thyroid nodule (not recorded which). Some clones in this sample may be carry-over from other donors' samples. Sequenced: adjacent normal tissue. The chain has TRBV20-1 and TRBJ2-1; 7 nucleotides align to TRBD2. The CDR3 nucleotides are TGCAGTGCTAGGATTCCAGCGGGGAACAATGAGCAGTTCTTC. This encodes CSARIPAGNNEQFF.